This T cell receptor (beta chain) was found in a study of T cell responses to AZD1222 COVID-19 vaccine. Findings and limits, study-wide: Spike-wide vaccine-associated CD4 TCRs dominated at 160-218 and 743-854. All repertoire sampling was performed exclusively after the peak T cell response.

This CDR3 contains 15 residues. The J segment lost 4 bases and the V segment lost 1 base, leaving 5 bases of the junction unmatched. The germline gives CDR1 LNHDA, CDR2 SQIVND (reference sequence). Comments on this clone: Its antigen remains unidentified.

Repertoires were generated with immunoSEQ multiplex PCR, while TCRdb's copy carries only in-frame clones and drops some. The table lists around 120,000 clones, about 93% of them singletons. The specimen comprised peripheral blood, sampled 28 days after the second AZD1222 dose. The V gene is TRBV19, the J gene TRBJ2-3; 7 positions agree with TRBD2. This sequence was found in an adult who received the AZD1222 COVID-19 vaccine. The CDR3 is CASSIGGGVSDTQYF. DNA for the CDR3: TGTGCCAGTAGTATAGGGGGGGGTGTGTCAGATACGCAGTATTTT.